The entry below gives a single TCR beta chain sequence along with its context. The antigen remains unidentified. The data were obtained in a study of blood T cells in healthy people across ages. A second PCR, run for about 6 to 11 cycles, used a sample-barcoded 5' primer plus a J-beta primer mix. TCRdb re-called the 5' RACE reads with MiXCR, one entry per CDR3 protein. The table includes 1.8 million or so distinct CDR3 sequences, 39% detected once. Study-wide results and limits: Because sorting was not performed, PBMCs prevented conclusive naive versus antigen-experienced comparison.

The V gene's germline CDR1 is SGHTA and CDR2 FQGNSA. Deletions cut 1 base from V and 7 bases from J, with 13 bases between. The CDR3 totals 14 residues. The clonotype originates from a human donor in good health. The V gene is TRBV7-2, the J gene TRBJ1-1, with a weak D call TRBD1 (5 bases). Specimen: blood. DNA for the CDR3: TGTGCCAGCAGCTTAGTTACGGTGGGGGTTGAAGCTTTCTTT. Protein sequence: CASSLVTVGVEAFF.